What follows is one T cell receptor beta chain and its context. The protocol was immunoSEQ multiplex PCR, while the TCRdb copy is restricted to in-frame clones and leaves out a portion. The sample contains roughly 66,000 clones, more than 70% of which appear only once. This sample is drawn from a study of T cell responses to AZD1222 COVID-19 vaccine. Sequenced here: peripheral blood, sampled 28 days after the second dose of the MenACWY control vaccine. The origin of this receptor is an adult who received the MenACWY meningococcal vaccine as a control.

The CDR3 bases are TGCGCCAGCAGCCAAGATGGGCGACCAGACGGTGAGCAGTTCTTC. It is translated as CASSQDGRPDGEQFF. The chain recombines TRBV4-1 with TRBJ2-1; no definite D call. Germline-derived CDR1 and CDR2 are MGHRA and YSYEKL. The CDR3 contains 15 residues. V lost 0 bases, J lost 9 bases, and 15 bases lay in between.